This T cell receptor (beta chain) stems from a study of blood T cell repertoires in COVID-19. The count of this clone is one. Study processing details: Amplification of reference gene primers provided the estimated nucleated cell counts. This table comes from immunoSEQ multiplex PCR, and its TCRdb copy is limited to in-frame clones, with some not included. The D gene and trimming were derived from the DNA, and the V and J assignments and clone size from that table. The table lists fewer than 130,000 clones, approximately 70% of them singletons. The germline V gene has CDR1 MDHEN and CDR2 SYDVKM. The germline V and J ends were trimmed by 3 bases and 0 bases, with 8 bases remaining between them. The CDR3 loop spans 15 amino acids.

V gene TRBV28 combines with J gene TRBJ1-4; unclear D gene. This TCR came from an older woman with acute or convalescent COVID-19. The sequencing sample was made of peripheral blood. CDR3 sequence (DNA): TGTGCCAGCAGTTTGTACAGAGCAACTAATGAAAAACTGTTTTTT. This codes for CASSLYRATNEKLFF.